This TCR beta chain originates from a study of blood T cells in healthy people across ages. Whole-study results and caveats: A strong correlation between TCR beta diversity and naive T cell percentage was seen. The study lacked donor CMV status, which possibly confounded expanded clonotype changes.

Healthy Caucasians from Russia aged 6 to 90 served as donors. This clonotype was picked up many times. What it binds is unknown. Trimming stripped 4 bases from V and 7 bases from J, with 17 bases between. The CDR3 is 15 residues long. Germline CDR1 MGHRA, CDR2 YSYEKL. Primers used in a second PCR of about 7 to 11 cycles were a sample-barcoded 5' primer and a J-beta primer mix. Each cDNA molecule was tagged by a template-switch adaptor that had 12 random nucleotides. TCRdb reanalysed the 5' RACE reads using MiXCR and keeps one entry per CDR3 protein. Of approximately 1.5 million distinct CDR3 sequences listed, about 31% were seen once; the top ten hold about 10%.

The V and J genes are TRBV4-1 and TRBJ2-1; D possibly corresponds to TRBD2 (7 bases). The origin of this receptor is a woman aged 30 to 39 in good health. The specimen was blood. The CDR3 bases are TGCGCCAGCAGCCCAGGGGAGGGAGGGAGGAATGAGCAGTTCTTC. Amino acids: CASSPGEGGRNEQFF.